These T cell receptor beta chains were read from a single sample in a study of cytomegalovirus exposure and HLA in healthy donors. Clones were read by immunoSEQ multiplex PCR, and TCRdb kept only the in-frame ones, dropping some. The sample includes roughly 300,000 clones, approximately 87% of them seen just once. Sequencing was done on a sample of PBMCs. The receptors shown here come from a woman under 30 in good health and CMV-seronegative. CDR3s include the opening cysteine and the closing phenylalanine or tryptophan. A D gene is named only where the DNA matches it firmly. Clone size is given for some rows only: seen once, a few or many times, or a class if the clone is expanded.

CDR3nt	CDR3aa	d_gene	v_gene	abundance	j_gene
TGTGCCAGTAGTACCTCGGGAGCGGCGGGCTACGAGCAGTACTTC	CASSTSGAAGYEQYF	-	TRBV19	-	TRBJ2-7
TGCGCCAGCAGTGAACAGGGGGCGACTAATGAAAAACTGTTTTTT	CASSEQGATNEKLFF	TRBD1	TRBV10-2	-	TRBJ1-4
TGTGCCAGCAGCCATACAGGACACTCTGGAAACACCATATATTTT	CASSHTGHSGNTIYF	-	TRBV21-1	-	TRBJ1-3
TGCAGTACAAACTATGGCTACACCTTC	CSTNYGYTF	-	TRBV20-1	once	TRBJ1-2
TGTGCCAGCAGTAAGGAGGTGGCAATCGAGCAGTACTTC	CASSKEVAIEQYF	-	TRBV6-5	-	TRBJ2-7
TGTGCCAGCAGCTTAGAACCGGGACACAGCTACGAGCAGTACTTC	CASSLEPGHSYEQYF	-	TRBV5-8	once	TRBJ2-7
TGTGCCAGCAGCACCCCCCGGGACAGTAACTCCTACGAGCAGTACTTC	CASSTPRDSNSYEQYF	TRBD1	TRBV11-2	-	TRBJ2-7
TGTGCCAGCTCCCCTCTGGGTAGCGGGGATATTTACGAGCAGTACTTC	CASSPLGSGDIYEQYF	TRBD2	TRBV28	once	TRBJ2-7
TGTGCCAGCAGTGAAGCGACAGCTAACTATGGCTACACCTTC	CASSEATANYGYTF	-	TRBV2	few	TRBJ1-2
TGTGCCAGTGGGGACAGGGACACTGAAGCTTTCTTT	CASGDRDTEAFF	TRBD1	TRBV7-9	-	TRBJ1-1
TGTGCCAGCAGCGCCAACAGGGGAGAGTATAATTCACCCCTCCACTTT	CASSANRGEYNSPLHF	TRBD1	TRBV7-9	-	TRBJ1-6
TGTGCCAGCAGTGAGCAATCCGGGACAGTTAATTCACCCCTCCACTTT	CASSEQSGTVNSPLHF	TRBD1	TRBV6-1	-	TRBJ1-6
TGTGCCAGCAGTGAGGCCGGGACTAGCGGGCCTCTGCTCTACGAGCAGTACTTC	CASSEAGTSGPLLYEQYF	TRBD2	TRBV2	-	TRBJ2-7
TGTGCCAGCAGGCCGAACAGGGGGGGAACCGGGGAGCTGTTTTTT	CASRPNRGGTGELFF	-	TRBV11-2	-	TRBJ2-2
TGTGCCAGCAGCCGGAGTAGGTCCTACGAGCAGTACTTC	CASSRSRSYEQYF	-	TRBV6-5	-	TRBJ2-7
TGTGCCAGCAGTTACGAGACAGGGATCTCATCCCAGCATTTT	CASSYETGISSQHF	TRBD1	TRBV6-6	-	TRBJ1-5
TGTGCCAGCAGCTCCCTAGGAGGAGGTCTACACAATCAGCCCCAGCATTTT	CASSSLGGGLHNQPQHF	-	TRBV7-8	few	TRBJ1-5
TGTGCCAGCAGTCCAACAGGGGGTAACTATGGCTACACCTTC	CASSPTGGNYGYTF	TRBD1	TRBV7-3	-	TRBJ1-2
TGTGCCAGCAGCTTAGTGCCTAGCTTTTACGAGCAGTACTTC	CASSLVPSFYEQYF	-	TRBV7-2	few	TRBJ2-7
TGTGCCAGCAGCCGGACTAGCGGCTACACAGATACGCAGTATTTT	CASSRTSGYTDTQYF	TRBD2	TRBV11-2	-	TRBJ2-3
TGTGCCAGCAGTGACAGGATCGGACAGGGTAAAAATGAGCAGTTCTTC	CASSDRIGQGKNEQFF	TRBD1	TRBV6-1	-	TRBJ2-1
TGTGCCAGCAGTCCCGGCCGGGAACGGGACACCGGGGAGCTGTTTTTT	CASSPGRERDTGELFF	-	TRBV27	-	TRBJ2-2
TGTGCCAGCAGTTTAGAGGGCCCCCTGCGAATCATGGCCCAGCATTTT	CASSLEGPLRIMAQHF	-	TRBV28	-	TRBJ1-5
TGCAGCGCTTGCCTAGCCCCCCCCTACAATGAGCAGTTCTTC	CSACLAPPYNEQFF	-	TRBV29-1	-	TRBJ2-1
TGCGCCAGCAGTCCCGACAGGGCTACCTACGAGCAGTACTTC	CASSPDRATYEQYF	TRBD1	TRBV10-1	-	TRBJ2-7
TGTGCCAGCAGCGTGAGGGTCCAGGGGGGAAACACAGATACGCAGTATTTT	CASSVRVQGGNTDTQYF	-	TRBV9	once	TRBJ2-3
TGTGCCAGCGGGGACAGGAACACCGGGGAGCTGTTTTTT	CASGDRNTGELFF	TRBD1	TRBV2	-	TRBJ2-2
TGTGCCAGCAGTTTAGATTATCGGGGGACTGAAGCTTTCTTT	CASSLDYRGTEAFF	-	TRBV27	-	TRBJ1-1
TGTGCCAGCAGCTTGTCCGTTCAACAGGGGGCTCGCGAGCAGTACTTC	CASSLSVQQGAREQYF	TRBD1	TRBV5-4	-	TRBJ2-7
TGTGCCATCAGTGAGTACTCAGGGGGACCCTACGAGCAGTACTTC	CAISEYSGGPYEQYF	TRBD1	TRBV10-3	-	TRBJ2-7
TGTGCCATCAGGCGGGAGTGGAGTCGGGAGCCTTACGAGCAGTACTTC	CAIRREWSREPYEQYF	TRBD2	TRBV10-3	once	TRBJ2-7
TGTGCCAGCAGCTTCACCGGGACTAGCGGGAGGCATGAGCAGTTCTTC	CASSFTGTSGRHEQFF	TRBD2	TRBV7-3	once	TRBJ2-1
TGCGCCAGCAGCTTGGAAAGGGCGGGAGTACGTTTTTACGAGCAGTACTTC	CASSLERAGVRFYEQYF	TRBD2	TRBV5-1	-	TRBJ2-7